This entry concerns a single T cell receptor (beta chain). Antigen unknown. This entry comes from a study of immune cell composition in non-small cell lung cancer. The CDR3 has 13 amino acids. CDR1 is LNHDA, CDR2 SQIVND, per germline (reference sequence). V was shortened by 3 bases and J by 7 bases, with 10 bases between the two germline ends. Notes on the study in general: Lung squamous cell carcinoma tumours had significantly higher top 10 clone scores and productive clonality than lung adenocarcinoma.

Data came from immunoSEQ multiplex PCR; TCRdb stores just in-frame clones and leaves some out. The table lists 2,900 or so clones, around three quarters of them singletons. This TCR was sampled from a human donor with non-small cell lung cancer. The sequencing sample was made of lung tumor tissue. The V gene is TRBV19, the J gene TRBJ1-5; D perhaps matches TRBD1 (5 bases). DNA for the CDR3: TGTGCCAGTAGTATCGCAGGGAAGCAGCCCCAGCATTTT. Its translation: CASSIAGKQPQHF. Combining the CDR3 with reference TRBV19 and TRBJ1-5 gives the whole variable domain DGGITQSPKYLFRKEGQNVTLSCEQNLNHDAMYWYRQDPGQGLRLIYYSQIVNDFQKGDIAEGYSVSREKKESFPLTVTSAQKNPTAFYLCASSIAGKQPQHFGDGTRLSIL.